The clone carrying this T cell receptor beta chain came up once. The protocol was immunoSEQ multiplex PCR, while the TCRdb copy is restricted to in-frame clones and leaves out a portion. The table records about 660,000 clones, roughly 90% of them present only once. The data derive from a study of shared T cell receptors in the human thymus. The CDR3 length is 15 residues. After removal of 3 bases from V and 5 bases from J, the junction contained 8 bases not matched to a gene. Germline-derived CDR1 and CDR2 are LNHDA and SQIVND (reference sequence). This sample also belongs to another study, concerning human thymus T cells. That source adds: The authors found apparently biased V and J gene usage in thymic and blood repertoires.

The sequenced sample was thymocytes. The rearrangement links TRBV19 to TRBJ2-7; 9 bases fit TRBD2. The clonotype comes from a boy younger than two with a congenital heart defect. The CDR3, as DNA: TGTGCCAGTAGTATCGGGCTAGCGGGGTTCGACGAGCAGTACTTC. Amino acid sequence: CASSIGLAGFDEQYF.